This TCR beta chain originates from a study of blood T cell repertoires in COVID-19. Study background: Samples of COVID-19 (acute and convalescent) were obtained from the United States, Italy and Spain.

The method was immunoSEQ multiplex PCR; TCRdb's version includes in-frame clones alone and lacks a portion of them. Of around 68,000 clones in the sample, 80% to 95% were seen once. Germline CDR1 reads LNHDA; CDR2 reads SQIVND (reference sequence). J was trimmed by 1 base and V by 2 bases; bases with no gene match: 3. CDR3 size: 16 residues. This receptor was taken from a man aged 70 or older with active COVID-19. This chain links TRBV19 with TRBJ2-2, with 8 bases matching TRBD2. The sample taken for sequencing was peripheral blood. DNA for the CDR3: TGTGCCAGTAGTATATTAGCGGGGAGGAACACCGGGGAGCTGTTTTTT. It codes for CASSILAGRNTGELFF.